A selection of T cell receptor beta chains follows, all from one sample in a study of blood T cell repertoires in COVID-19. The assay was immunoSEQ multiplex PCR, and TCRdb's table has in-frame clones only and misses some. The sample lists a few hundred thousand clones, 80% to 90% occurring once. Material: peripheral blood. The source is a woman in her forties or fifties with COVID-19, enrolled during active disease. Both conserved end residues are part of each CDR3. A D gene is named only where the DNA matches it firmly. Clone size, where shown, is once, few, many, or a class for clones that have expanded.

cdr3_length	d_call	clone_size	v_call	j_call	cdr3_aa	cdr3_nt
14	TRBD1	few	TRBV7-2	TRBJ1-2	CASSGRTGGYGYTF	TGTGCCAGCAGCGGTCGGACAGGGGGCTATGGCTACACCTTC
17	TRBD1	NA	TRBV4-1	TRBJ1-4	CASRQEPLQGLDEKLFF	TGCGCCAGCAGACAAGAACCCCTACAGGGGTTGGATGAAAAACTGTTTTTT
16	TRBD2	NA	TRBV5-1	TRBJ2-1	CASSLSAGGGRNEQFF	TGCGCCAGCAGCTTGAGTGCGGGAGGGGGGAGGAATGAGCAGTTCTTC
15	TRBD2	NA	TRBV15	TRBJ2-5	CATSYVAGGTETQYF	TGTGCCACCAGTTATGTAGCGGGAGGGACGGAGACCCAGTACTTC
15	TRBD1	NA	TRBV11-2	TRBJ1-2	CASRKGTAANYGYTF	TGTGCCAGCAGGAAAGGGACAGCCGCTAACTATGGCTACACCTTC
16	TRBD1	once	TRBV27	TRBJ2-3	CASGQVRPSSTDTQYF	TGTGCCAGTGGACAGGTCCGGCCGTCTAGCACAGATACGCAGTATTTT
16	NA	few	TRBV18	TRBJ1-1	CASSPPYPLLNTEAFF	TGTGCCAGCTCACCTCCTTATCCTCTGTTGAACACTGAAGCTTTCTTT
14	NA	NA	TRBV4-3	TRBJ1-1	CASSQVQGNTEAFF	TGCGCCAGCAGCCAAGTTCAGGGGAACACTGAAGCTTTCTTT
16	TRBD2	NA	TRBV7-3	TRBJ2-7	CASSLPGREANYEQYF	TGTGCCAGCAGCTTACCAGGGAGGGAGGCCAACTACGAGCAGTACTTC
16	TRBD2	NA	TRBV27	TRBJ2-7	CASSLSGLAGAVEQYF	TGTGCCAGCAGTTTATCAGGACTAGCGGGAGCGGTCGAGCAGTACTTC
15	NA	NA	TRBV5-1	TRBJ1-2	CASSTGQTLNYGYTF	TGCGCCAGCAGTACAGGACAGACCCTTAACTATGGCTACACCTTC
15	TRBD1	NA	TRBV9	TRBJ1-2	CASSVIDRGTGGYTF	TGTGCCAGCAGCGTGATAGACAGGGGTACTGGTGGCTACACCTTC
15	NA	NA	TRBV6-5	TRBJ1-2	CASSYSPHPDYGYTF	TGTGCCAGCAGTTACTCCCCACACCCTGACTATGGCTACACCTTC
16	TRBD2	NA	TRBV5-1	TRBJ2-1	CASSFTSGSTYNEQFF	TGCGCCAGCAGCTTCACTAGCGGATCGACCTACAATGAGCAGTTCTTC
17	NA	NA	TRBV29-1	TRBJ2-7	CSVETVRRRGSSYEQYF	TGCAGCGTTGAAACTGTTCGTAGACGGGGGAGCTCCTACGAGCAGTACTTC
15	NA	NA	TRBV11-3	TRBJ2-3	CASSLVSGRGDTQYF	TGTGCCAGCAGCTTAGTATCCGGGAGAGGAGATACGCAGTATTTT
12	NA	NA	TRBV29-1	TRBJ1-2	CSVRQEDYGYTF	TGCAGCGTCCGACAGGAGGACTATGGCTACACCTTC
13	NA	NA	TRBV2	TRBJ2-3	CASSPDITDTQYF	TGTGCCAGCAGTCCCGACATCACAGATACGCAGTATTTT
13	NA	NA	TRBV5-1	TRBJ1-1	CASSSGGHTEAFF	TGCGCCAGCAGCTCGGGAGGGCACACTGAAGCTTTCTTT
15	NA	NA	TRBV2	TRBJ2-3	CASSPNGRAPDTQYF	TGTGCCAGCAGCCCAAACGGGAGAGCCCCAGATACGCAGTATTTT
14	NA	NA	TRBV7-9	TRBJ2-5	CASRLNSLQETQYF	TGTGCCAGCAGGTTAAACAGCCTCCAAGAGACCCAGTACTTC
19	NA	NA	TRBV21-1	TRBJ2-1	CASSRRGPSDSVGNNEQFF	TGTGCCAGCAGTCGTAGAGGTCCTAGCGATTCAGTGGGAAACAATGAGCAGTTCTTC
13	NA	NA	TRBV27	TRBJ2-7	CASSSEVYYEQYF	TGTGCCAGCAGTTCCGAAGTCTACTACGAGCAGTACTTC
14	NA	NA	TRBV5-1	TRBJ1-1	CASSGSGPNTEAFF	TGCGCCAGCAGTGGGTCAGGTCCGAACACTGAAGCTTTCTTT
13	NA	NA	TRBV11-3	TRBJ1-1	CASSLGGNTEAFF	TGTGCCAGCAGCTTAGGAGGGAACACTGAAGCTTTCTTT
15	TRBD2	NA	TRBV18	TRBJ2-7	CASSPRSGRAYEQYF	TGTGCCAGCTCACCAAGGAGCGGGAGGGCCTACGAGCAGTACTTC
16	NA	NA	TRBV7-9	TRBJ1-1	CASSLATGLRNTEAFF	TGTGCCAGCAGCTTAGCGACAGGACTGAGGAACACTGAAGCTTTCTTT
14	TRBD1	NA	TRBV7-2	TRBJ2-5	CASSLRTGSQTQYF	TGTGCCAGCAGCTTACGGACAGGCAGTCAGACCCAGTACTTC
16	NA	NA	TRBV7-3	TRBJ2-1	CASSLMPGLPYNEQFF	TGTGCCAGCAGCTTAATGCCAGGGTTGCCCTACAATGAGCAGTTCTTC
10	NA	once	TRBV30	TRBJ1-4	CAGGREKLFF	TGTGCTGGAGGACGGGAAAAACTGTTTTTT
18	NA	NA	TRBV23-1	TRBJ2-7	CASNRGLAGDEAQYEQYF	TGCGCCAGCAACAGGGGGCTAGCGGGAGATGAAGCACAATACGAGCAGTACTTC
15	NA	NA	TRBV9	TRBJ1-3	CASTINTGRGNTIYF	TGTGCCAGCACCATCAATACAGGGAGAGGAAACACCATATATTTT
13	NA	NA	TRBV5-1	TRBJ1-2	CASSLVTRGGYTF	TGCGCCAGCAGCTTGGTTACGAGAGGCGGCTACACCTTC
13	NA	NA	TRBV14	TRBJ2-7	CASSPRGLREQYF	TGTGCCAGCAGCCCCAGAGGGTTAAGAGAGCAGTACTTC
14	NA	NA	TRBV9	TRBJ2-2	CASSVSGNTGELFF	TGTGCCAGCAGCGTTTCAGGGAACACCGGGGAGCTGTTTTTT
15	NA	NA	TRBV13	TRBJ1-2	CASSSALDSLYGYTF	TGTGCCAGCAGCTCCGCCCTGGACAGCTTGTATGGCTACACCTTC
15	TRBD2	NA	TRBV11-2	TRBJ2-7	CASSLDVAGAYEQYF	TGTGCCAGCAGCTTAGATGTAGCGGGAGCTTACGAGCAGTACTTC
15	TRBD2	few	TRBV7-7	TRBJ2-5	CASSLNSGGGETQYF	TGTGCCAGCAGCTTAAATTCGGGAGGCGGAGAGACCCAGTACTTC
14	NA	NA	TRBV4-2	TRBJ1-2	CASSQSRGPVSYTF	TGTGCCAGCAGCCAGTCTAGGGGTCCCGTGAGCTACACCTTC
18	TRBD2	NA	TRBV5-1	TRBJ2-6	CASSLVGAGASGANVLTF	TGCGCCAGCAGCTTGGTGGGAGCGGGAGCCTCTGGGGCCAACGTCCTGACTTTC
13	NA	NA	TRBV18	TRBJ2-1	CASSPVVIGEQFF	TGTGCCAGCTCACCGGTTGTAATCGGTGAGCAGTTCTTC
15	NA	NA	TRBV15	TRBJ2-7	CATSRYRDLSYEQYF	TGTGCCACCAGCAGATACCGGGACTTGTCCTACGAGCAGTACTTC
10	NA	NA	TRBV28	TRBJ2-7	CASGLYEQYF	TGTGCCAGCGGGCTCTACGAGCAGTACTTC
15	NA	NA	TRBV6-2/TRBV6-3	TRBJ1-6	CASSYGRGARSPLHF	TGTGCCAGCAGTTACGGACGCGGGGCTCGTTCACCCCTCCACTTT
13	TRBD1	NA	TRBV12-3/TRBV12-4	TRBJ1-2	CASVDRGVDGYTF	TGTGCCAGCGTCGACAGGGGCGTTGATGGCTACACCTTC
11	NA	NA	TRBV20-1	TRBJ2-2	CSARAAGELFF	TGCAGTGCTAGAGCGGCCGGGGAGCTGTTTTTT
16	NA	NA	TRBV11-1	TRBJ2-1	CASSLHSTSSYNEQFF	TGTGCCAGCAGCCTCCACTCCACGAGCTCCTACAATGAGCAGTTCTTC
13	NA	NA	TRBV6-5	TRBJ1-2	CASSSDSTYGYTF	TGTGCCAGCAGCTCGGACAGCACCTATGGCTACACCTTC
16	TRBD1	NA	TRBV5-5	TRBJ2-1	CASSSLQGANYNEQFF	TGTGCCAGCAGCTCACTACAGGGGGCAAATTACAATGAGCAGTTCTTC
14	TRBD1	NA	TRBV11-3	TRBJ2-7	CASSFGTGHYEQYF	TGTGCCAGCAGCTTTGGGACAGGGCACTACGAGCAGTACTTC
14	NA	NA	TRBV10-1	TRBJ2-3	CASSGRVVTDTQYF	TGCGCCAGCAGCGGGAGAGTGGTCACAGATACGCAGTATTTT
14	NA	NA	TRBV11-3	TRBJ2-1	CASSLPGDVNEQFF	TGTGCCAGCAGCTTACCAGGGGATGTTAATGAGCAGTTCTTC
18	TRBD1	NA	TRBV10-2	TRBJ1-6	CASTLFLDRGQYNSPLHF	TGCGCCAGCACCCTTTTCCTGGACAGGGGGCAGTATAATTCACCCCTCCACTTT
16	TRBD1	NA	TRBV3-1/TRBV3-2	TRBJ1-6	CASSPDRVSYNSPLHF	TGTGCCAGCAGCCCGGACAGGGTTTCCTATAATTCACCCCTCCACTTT
13	TRBD1	NA	TRBV24-1	TRBJ1-5	CATSARQGEPQHF	TGTGCCACCAGTGCCCGTCAGGGGGAGCCCCAGCATTTT